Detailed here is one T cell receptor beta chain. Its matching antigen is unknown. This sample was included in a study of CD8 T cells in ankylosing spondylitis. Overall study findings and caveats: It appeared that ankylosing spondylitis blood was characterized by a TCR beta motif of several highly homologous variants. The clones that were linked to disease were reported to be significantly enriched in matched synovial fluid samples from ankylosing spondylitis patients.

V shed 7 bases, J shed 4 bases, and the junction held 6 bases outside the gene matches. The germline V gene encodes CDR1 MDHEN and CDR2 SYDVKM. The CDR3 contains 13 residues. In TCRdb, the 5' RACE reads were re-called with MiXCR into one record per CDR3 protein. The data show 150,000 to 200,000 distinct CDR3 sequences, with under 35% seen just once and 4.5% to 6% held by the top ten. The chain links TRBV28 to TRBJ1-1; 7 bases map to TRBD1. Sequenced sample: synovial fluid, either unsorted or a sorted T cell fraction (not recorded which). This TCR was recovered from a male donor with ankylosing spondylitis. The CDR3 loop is CASIFPGGTEAFF. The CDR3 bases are TGTGCCAGCATTTTTCCAGGGGGCACTGAAGCTTTCTTT.